This T cell receptor beta chain is drawn from a study of T cell responses to AZD1222 COVID-19 vaccine (dated by TCRdb to about 2021). As for the study more broadly: A total of about 240 trial participants underwent TCR sequencing, of whom about 210 received two doses of AZD1222 and 26 received two doses of the MenACWY control vaccine. Enrollment into the trials was organized by age into subgroups of 18-55, 56-69 and 70-plus years, and those subgroups contained about 160, 30 and 59 TCR-sequenced participants, respectively.

The CDR3 runs 14 amino acids, cysteine and phenylalanine included. The retained sequence is limited to the CDR3, 42 bases, with the frame set at the first base. The CDR1 and CDR2 encoded by the germline V gene (reference sequence) are SEHNR and FQNEAQ. V ends up 5 bases short and J 4 bases short, with an unmatched junction base count of 3. The CDR3 regions of human TCRbeta chains were subjected to immunosequencing. Processing in the source paper ran as follows. TCRs in the repertoires were compared against a reference library of SARS-CoV-2-specific TCRs that had been generated with the MIRA antigen-specificity platform. Breadth meant the fraction of unique TCRs that were SARS-CoV-2-associated, whereas depth meant the fraction of total T cells that were SARS-CoV-2-associated. Using the MIRA data, each spike-specific TCR was assigned both to the spike region to which the TCR was reactive and to a CD4 or CD8 class. Log10-transformed breadth and depth values were compared by one-way ANOVA with Sidak's multiple comparisons tests. Drawn from immuneACCESS, this table holds only the in-frame rearrangements with V and J called that TCRdb kept. Clones are partly lost; checked studies trace under half to an unresolved V gene and leave the rest unexplained. V, J and clone size derive from that table, while D and trimming were established from the DNA sequence. The table for this sample shows around 140,000 clones. The ten biggest clones cover approximately 2% of the sample.

The time point label here, explained by the study, means: baseline before first vaccination. Samples from vaccinated people were obtained from the UK trials COV001 and COV002, which included a single-blind randomized controlled phase 2/3 trial of AZD1222 (ChAdOx1 nCoV-19) in healthy adults. For TCRbeta chain sequencing, PBMC samples from trial participants were taken at day 0 and at day 28 after the second dose. A note on this clone: Its antigen has not been determined. Other DNA sequences from this sample encode an identical CDR3 as well.

The investigation overall reported the following: In the small 56-69-year group, the increase in depth fell short of significance, most likely because of low power. Reportedly, almost half of the unique spike-specific TCRs recognized epitopes lying outside the regions that are mutated in the B.1.351 and B.1.1.7 variants. Conclusions about previously exposed vaccinees are limited, since just five or six AZD1222 recipients were seropositive for SARS-CoV-2 at baseline. CD4 TCRs associated with the vaccine covered the entire spike protein, and the dominant responses were in regions 160-218 and 743-854. A significant rise in spike-specific TCR breadth and depth was observed after two AZD1222 doses relative to day 0 and relative to MenACWY recipients. No day 14 peak-response samples were available, so repertoires were characterized only after the peak T cell response. Participants were mostly white British, with more females than males. The authors suggested clonal diversity may have been underestimated.

The sequence is built from TRBV7-9 and TRBJ1-2; the central 11 bases match TRBD1. Sample: peripheral blood. The sequence came from an adult in good health. DNA sequence: TGTGCCAGCAGCCGGACAGGGGGCTCCTATGGCTACACCTTC. The resulting protein is CASSRTGGSYGYTF.